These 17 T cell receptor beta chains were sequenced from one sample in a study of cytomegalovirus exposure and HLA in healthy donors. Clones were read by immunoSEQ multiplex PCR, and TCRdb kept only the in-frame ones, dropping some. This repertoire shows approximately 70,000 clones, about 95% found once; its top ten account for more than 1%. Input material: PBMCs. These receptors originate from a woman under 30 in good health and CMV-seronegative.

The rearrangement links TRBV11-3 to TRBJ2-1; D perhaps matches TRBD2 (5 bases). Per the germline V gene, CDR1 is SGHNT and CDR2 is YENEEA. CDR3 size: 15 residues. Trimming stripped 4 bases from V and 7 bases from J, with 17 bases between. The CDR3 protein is CASSSGMRPTNEQFF. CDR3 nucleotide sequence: TGTGCCAGCAGCTCCGGGATGAGGCCTACAAATGAGCAGTTCTTC.

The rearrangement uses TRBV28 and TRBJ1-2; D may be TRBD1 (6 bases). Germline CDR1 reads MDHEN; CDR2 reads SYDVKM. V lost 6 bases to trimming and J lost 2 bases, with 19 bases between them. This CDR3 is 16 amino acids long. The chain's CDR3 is CASRTSRTALNYGYTF. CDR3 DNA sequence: TGTGCCAGCAGGACATCCAGGACAGCGCTAAACTATGGCTACACCTTC.

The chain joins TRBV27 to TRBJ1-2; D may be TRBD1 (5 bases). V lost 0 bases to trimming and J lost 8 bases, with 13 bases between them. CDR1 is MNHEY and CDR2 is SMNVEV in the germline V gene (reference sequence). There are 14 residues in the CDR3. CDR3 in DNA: TGTGCCAGCAGTTTATCTACAGGACACAAGGGCTACACCTTC. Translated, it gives CASSLSTGHKGYTF.

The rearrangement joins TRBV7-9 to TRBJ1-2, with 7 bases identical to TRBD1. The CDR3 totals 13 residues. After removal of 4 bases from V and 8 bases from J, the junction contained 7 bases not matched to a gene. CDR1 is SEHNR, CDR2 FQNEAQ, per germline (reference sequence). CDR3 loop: CASSSTGFEGYTF. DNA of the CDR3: TGTGCCAGCAGCTCGACAGGGTTTGAGGGCTACACCTTC.

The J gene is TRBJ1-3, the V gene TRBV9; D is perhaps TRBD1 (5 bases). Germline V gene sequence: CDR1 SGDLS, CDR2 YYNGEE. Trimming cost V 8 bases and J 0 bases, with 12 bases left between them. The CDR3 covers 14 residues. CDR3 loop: CASKQDPSGNTIYF. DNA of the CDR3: TGTGCCAGTAAACAGGACCCCTCTGGAAACACCATATATTTT.

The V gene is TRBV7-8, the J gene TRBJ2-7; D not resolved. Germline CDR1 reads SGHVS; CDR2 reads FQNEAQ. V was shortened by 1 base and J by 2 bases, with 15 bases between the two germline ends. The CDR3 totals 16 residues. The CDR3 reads CASSLVVFGEAYEQYF. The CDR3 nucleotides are TGTGCCAGCAGCTTAGTAGTTTTTGGAGAGGCCTACGAGCAGTACTTC.

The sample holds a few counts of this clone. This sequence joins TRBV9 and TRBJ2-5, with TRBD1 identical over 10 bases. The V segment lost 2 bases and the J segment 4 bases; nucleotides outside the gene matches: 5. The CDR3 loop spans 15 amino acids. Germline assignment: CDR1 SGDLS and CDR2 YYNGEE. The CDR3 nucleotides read TGTGCCAGCAGCGTTTCCGGGACAGGGGTAGAGACCCAGTACTTC. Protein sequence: CASSVSGTGVETQYF.

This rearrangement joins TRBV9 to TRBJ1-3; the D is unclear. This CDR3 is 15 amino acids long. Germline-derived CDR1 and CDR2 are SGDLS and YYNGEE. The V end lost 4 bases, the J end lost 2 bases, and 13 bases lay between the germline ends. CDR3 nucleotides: TGTGCCAGCAGCCACCCGGGGAAGACTGGAAACACCATATATTTT. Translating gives CASSHPGKTGNTIYF.

The CDR3 here is CASSERGETQYF. CDR3 DNA: TGTGCCAGCAGCGAAAGGGGTGAGACCCAGTACTTC. V and J are TRBV6-9 and TRBJ2-5, with D possibly matching TRBD1 (5 bases). CDR3 length: 12 residues. CDR1 is MNHGY, CDR2 SVAAGI, per germline. Trimming removed 6 bases at V and 5 bases at J, with 10 bases between.

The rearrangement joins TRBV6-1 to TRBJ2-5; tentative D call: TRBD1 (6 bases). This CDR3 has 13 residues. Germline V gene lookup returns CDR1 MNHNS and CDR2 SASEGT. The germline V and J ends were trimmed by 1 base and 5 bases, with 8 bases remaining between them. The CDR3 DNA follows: TGTGCCAGCAGTGAAGGAGGGGGTGAGACCCAGTACTTC. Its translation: CASSEGGGETQYF.

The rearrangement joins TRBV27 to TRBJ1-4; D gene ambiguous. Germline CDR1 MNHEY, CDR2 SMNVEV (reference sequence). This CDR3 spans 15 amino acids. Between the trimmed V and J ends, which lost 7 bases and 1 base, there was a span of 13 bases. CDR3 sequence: CASTRFSGTNEKLFF. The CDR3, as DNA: TGTGCCAGCACCCGCTTCTCCGGAACTAATGAAAAACTGTTTTTT. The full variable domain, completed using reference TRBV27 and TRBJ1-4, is EAQVTQNPRYLITVTGKKLTVTCSQNMNHEYMSWYRQDPGLGLRQIYYSMNVEVTDKGDVPEGYKVSRKEKRNFPLILESPSPNQTSLYFCASTRFSGTNEKLFFGSGTQLSVL.

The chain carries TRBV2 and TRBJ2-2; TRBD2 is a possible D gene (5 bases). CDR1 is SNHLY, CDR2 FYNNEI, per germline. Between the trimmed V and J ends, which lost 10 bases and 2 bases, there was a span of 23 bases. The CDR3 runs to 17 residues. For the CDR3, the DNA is TGTGCCATCTTCTTCAGGCTAGCCGCCCCTAACACCGGGGAGCTGTTTTTT. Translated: CAIFFRLAAPNTGELFF.

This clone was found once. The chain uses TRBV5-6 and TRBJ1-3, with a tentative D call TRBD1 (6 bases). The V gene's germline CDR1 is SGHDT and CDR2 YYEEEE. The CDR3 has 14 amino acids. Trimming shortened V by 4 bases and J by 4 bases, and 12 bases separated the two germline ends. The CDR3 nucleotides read TGTGCCAGCAGCCCTGGGACACTAGGAAACACCATATATTTT. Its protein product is CASSPGTLGNTIYF.

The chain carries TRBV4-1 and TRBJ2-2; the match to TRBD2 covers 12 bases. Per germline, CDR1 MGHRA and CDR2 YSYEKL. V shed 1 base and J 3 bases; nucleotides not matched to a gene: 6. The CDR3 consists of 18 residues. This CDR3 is CASSQGPTSGGHTGELFF. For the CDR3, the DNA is TGCGCCAGCAGCCAAGGACCGACTAGCGGGGGACACACCGGGGAGCTGTTTTTT.

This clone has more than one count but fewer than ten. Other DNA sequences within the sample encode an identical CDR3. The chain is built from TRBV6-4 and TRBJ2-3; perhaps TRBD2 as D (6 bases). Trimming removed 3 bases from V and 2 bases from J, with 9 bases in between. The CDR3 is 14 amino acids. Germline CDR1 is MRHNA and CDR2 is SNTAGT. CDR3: CASSDGGPTDTQYF. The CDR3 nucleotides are TGTGCCAGCAGTGATGGAGGGCCCACAGATACGCAGTATTTT.

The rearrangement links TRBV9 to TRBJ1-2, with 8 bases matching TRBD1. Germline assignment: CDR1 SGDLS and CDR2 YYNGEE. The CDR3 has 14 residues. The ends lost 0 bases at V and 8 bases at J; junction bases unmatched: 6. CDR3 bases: TGTGCCAGCAGCGTAGCCGGACAGGGATGGGGCTACACCTTC. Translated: CASSVAGQGWGYTF. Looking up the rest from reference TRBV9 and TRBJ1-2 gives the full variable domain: DSGVTQTPKHLITATGQRVTLRCSPRSGDLSVYWYQQSLDQGLQFLIQYYNGEERAKGNILERFSAQQFPDLHSELNLSSLELGDSALYFCASSVAGQGWGYTFGSGTRLTVV.

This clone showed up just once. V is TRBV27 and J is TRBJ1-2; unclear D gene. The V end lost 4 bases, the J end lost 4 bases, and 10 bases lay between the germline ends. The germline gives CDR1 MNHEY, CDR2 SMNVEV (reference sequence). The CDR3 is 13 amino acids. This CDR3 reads CASSSVELYGYTF. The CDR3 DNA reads TGTGCCAGCAGTTCTGTGGAGCTCTATGGCTACACCTTC.